Below, one T cell receptor (beta chain) is given with its context. A read error may explain this, as a much larger clone is one base away. Since the CDR3 does not end with the conserved phenylalanine or tryptophan, this likely comes from a read error. The sample originates from a study of T cells in Graves' hyperthyroidism and ophthalmopathy. Trimming pared 2 bases from V and 5 bases from J, leaving 15 bases between. Germline V lookup: CDR1 SEHNR, CDR2 FQNEAQ (reference sequence). The CDR3 covers 15 residues. RNA transcripts served as the template for amplifying TCR beta CDR3 regions. A first-round RT-PCR of the TCR CDR3 used the HTBI primer set. TCRdb re-derived calls from the multiplex PCR reads in MiXCR, one entry per CDR3 protein. Of roughly 840,000 distinct CDR3 sequences in the sample, approximately 40% were seen once.

Sequencing input: blood. The receptor comes from a man between 18 and 35 years old with Graves' hyperthyroidism. The rearrangement links TRBV7-9 to TRBJ1-2; D unclear. CDR3 protein: CASSLSNALGYGYTL. The CDR3 nucleotides are TGTGCCAGCAGCTTAAGCAACGCCCTTGGGTATGGCTACACCCTC.